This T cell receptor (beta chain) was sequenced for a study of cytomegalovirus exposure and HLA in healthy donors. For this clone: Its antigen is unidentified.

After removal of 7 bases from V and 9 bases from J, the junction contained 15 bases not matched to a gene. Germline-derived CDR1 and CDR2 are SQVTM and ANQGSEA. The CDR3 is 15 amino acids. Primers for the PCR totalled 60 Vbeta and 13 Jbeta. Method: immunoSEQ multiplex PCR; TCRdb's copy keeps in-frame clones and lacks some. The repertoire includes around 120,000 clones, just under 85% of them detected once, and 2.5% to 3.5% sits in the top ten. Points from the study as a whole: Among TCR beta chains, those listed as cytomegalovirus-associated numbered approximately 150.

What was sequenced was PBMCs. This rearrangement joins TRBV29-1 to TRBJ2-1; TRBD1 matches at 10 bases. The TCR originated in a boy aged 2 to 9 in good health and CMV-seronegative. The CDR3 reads CSAIPGQGIWGEQFF. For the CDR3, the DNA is TGCAGCGCTATACCGGGACAGGGGATTTGGGGTGAGCAGTTCTTC.